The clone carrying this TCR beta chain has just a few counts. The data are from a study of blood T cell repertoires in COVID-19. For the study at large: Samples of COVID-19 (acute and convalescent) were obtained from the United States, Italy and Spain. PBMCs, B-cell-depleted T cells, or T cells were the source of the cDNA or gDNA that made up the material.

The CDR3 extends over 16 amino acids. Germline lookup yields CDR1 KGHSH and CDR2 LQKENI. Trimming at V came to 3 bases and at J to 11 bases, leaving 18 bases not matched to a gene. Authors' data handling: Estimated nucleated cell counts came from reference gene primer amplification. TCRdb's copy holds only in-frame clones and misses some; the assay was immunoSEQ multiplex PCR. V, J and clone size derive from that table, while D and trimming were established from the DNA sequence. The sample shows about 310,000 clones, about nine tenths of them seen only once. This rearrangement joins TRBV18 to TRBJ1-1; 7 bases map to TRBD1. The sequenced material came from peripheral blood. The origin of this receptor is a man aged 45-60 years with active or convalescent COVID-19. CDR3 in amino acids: CASSPVSTGTNTYAFF. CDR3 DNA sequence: TGTGCCAGCTCACCCGTATCGACAGGGACAAACACCTACGCTTTCTTT.